This TCR beta chain is from a study of T-cell reconstitution after alpha-beta-depleted transplantation in children. This CDR3 comprises 13 residues. Germline assignment: CDR1 SGHRS and CDR2 YFSETQ. This clonotype came up many times. At one end the junction does not follow the germline gene, possibly because of a read error. Library preparation (for TCRbeta) was performed with unique molecular identifiers. Each CDR3 protein is one row after TCRdb ran MiXCR on the PCR reads. In the table there are more than 200,000 distinct CDR3 sequences, around 9.7% of which are singletons. This TCR derives from a human donor who donated a stem cell graft to a child with SCID. The rearrangement links TRBV5-1 to TRBJ2-7; weak D call: TRBD2 (6 bases). Here the sequenced sample was PBMCs from the stem cell graft donor, taken from the stem cell graft. The CDR3 DNA follows: TGTGCCAGCAGCTTGGAGGGTATCTACGAGCAGTACTTC. This translates into CASSLEGIYEQYF.